The rows below give T cell receptor beta chains drawn from one sample of a study of shared clonotypes between healthy human individuals. Here immunoSEQ multiplex PCR was the method, and the copy in TCRdb shows in-frame clones only, minus some. The sample lists about 2.1 million clones; roughly 95% were seen once. The material sequenced was naive CD8+ T cells from PBMCs. The receptors derive from a man between 18 and 29 years old in good health. Some clones in this sample may be carry-over from other donors' samples. Each CDR3 is given with its conserved first and last residue. The D gene is left open where the match is weak. Clone size, where shown, is once, few, many, or a class for clones that have expanded.

>TRBJ2-7|TRBV4-3|TRBD1|.
CASSLGQGSYEQYF
TGCGCCAGCAGCCTAGGACAGGGCTCCTACGAGCAGTACTTC
>TRBJ1-5|TRBV28|.|.
CASSSPHSNQPQHF
TGTGCCAGCAGTTCCCCCCACAGCAATCAGCCCCAGCATTTT
>TRBJ2-5|TRBV5-1|.|.
CASSYGQKETQYF
TGCGCCAGCAGTTACGGACAGAAAGAGACCCAGTACTTC
>TRBJ2-3|TRBV15|.|.
CATSRGRTWYSSTDTQYF
TGTGCCACCAGCAGAGGGAGGACGTGGTACTCTAGCACAGATACGCAGTATTTT
>TRBJ2-2|TRBV5-6|.|once
CASSLSRNTGELFF
TGTGCCAGCAGCTTGAGCAGGAACACCGGGGAGCTGTTTTTT
>TRBJ2-6|TRBV28|.|.
CASSSIRLRSGANVLTF
TGTGCCAGCAGTTCTATCCGACTCCGCTCTGGGGCCAACGTCCTGACTTTC
>TRBJ2-7|TRBV10-1|TRBD1|once
CASRQGVPYEQYF
TGCGCCAGCAGACAGGGGGTACCCTACGAGCAGTACTTC
>TRBJ1-1|TRBV6-5|.|.
CATYEHGLLF
TGTGCCACTTACGAACATGGCCTCCTCTTT
>TRBJ1-4|TRBV2|.|.
CASSTTDAWGEKLFF
TGTGCCAGCAGTACAACGGACGCCTGGGGAGAAAAACTGTTTTTT
>TRBJ2-3|TRBV9|TRBD2|.
CASNGGPAGVEDTQYF
TGTGCCAGCAACGGGGGGCCAGCGGGAGTGGAAGATACGCAGTATTTT
>TRBJ2-1|TRBV7-9|.|.
CASSPRLTSSYNEQFF
TGTGCCAGCAGCCCCAGACTCACGAGCTCCTACAATGAGCAGTTCTTC
>TRBJ2-3|TRBV9|.|once
CASSVRSVFTDTQYF
TGTGCCAGCAGCGTACGGTCAGTTTTCACAGATACGCAGTATTTT
>TRBJ2-1|TRBV9|TRBD1|.
CASSVARGQGWYDEQFF
TGTGCCAGCAGCGTAGCTCGGGGACAGGGGTGGTACGATGAGCAGTTCTTC
>TRBJ2-1|TRBV27|.|.
CATSGSNEQFF
TGTGCCACCTCCGGGTCTAATGAGCAGTTCTTC
>TRBJ2-7|TRBV5-1|.|.
CASSPPALGEEQYF
TGCGCCAGCAGCCCGCCGGCCCTGGGAGAGGAGCAGTACTTC
>TRBJ2-7|TRBV4-2|.|.
CASSQGNSKDEQYF
TGTGCCAGCAGCCAAGGGAACTCCAAAGACGAGCAGTACTTC
>TRBJ2-1|TRBV4-2|TRBD2|.
CASSPTSGSGDEQFF
TGTGCCAGCAGCCCGACTAGCGGCTCAGGCGATGAGCAGTTCTTC